This T cell receptor (beta chain) appears in the sequencing data of a study of T-cell reconstitution after alpha-beta-depleted transplantation in children. Study findings and constraints: Some patients owed their high day-60 TCRbeta diversity to surviving recipient T cells and thymic progenitors. Newly produced T cells mostly accounted for T-cell counts and diversity one year post-transplant. At around two months after transplant, the alpha-beta T cells were reportedly derived from several hundred expanded clones that came from non-depleted graft cells.

The authors prepared the TCRbeta library with unique molecular identifiers. TCRdb called the PCR reads again in MiXCR, with one record for every CDR3 protein. This sample has approximately 490,000 distinct CDR3 sequences, with over 9.5% found just once. Trimming removed 5 bases at V and 4 bases at J, with 14 bases between. CDR1 and CDR2 from the germline V gene are DFQATT and SNEGSKA (reference sequence). This CDR3 has 13 residues. Note on this clonotype: Antigen unknown. This may be a read error, as it is one base from a much larger clone.

Sequenced material: PBMCs, taken before TCRalphabeta/CD19-depleted stem cell transplant. The genes are TRBV20-1 and TRBJ1-2, with D hard to call. The receptor was derived from a child under 10 years old with inherited bone marrow failure, due to receive a stem cell transplant. The DNA of the CDR3 is TGCAGTGCTGGAACCAAGAGCCTCTATGGCTACACCTTC. Translation: CSAGTKSLYGYTF.